This T cell receptor beta chain is from a study of siplizumab effects on memory and regulatory T cells. Study-wide points: Apparently more diverse than memory cells, naive T cells also seemed major alloresponse contributors.

Germline V gives CDR1 SGHRS, CDR2 YFSETQ. Trimming removed 0 bases from V and 8 bases from J, with 17 bases in between. This CDR3 contains 15 residues. Libraries were prepared by immunoSEQ multiplex PCR; TCRdb keeps only in-frame clonotypes and omits some of them. The sample records some 100,000 clones, about 90% being singletons. Points on this clone: No antigen is known for it.

This TCR derives from a human donor in good health. Some clones in this sample may be carry-over from other donors' samples. The J gene is TRBJ1-1, the V gene TRBV5-1; D is uncertain. The sample consisted of CD4+ T cells sorted from blood. The CDR3 coding sequence is TGCGCCAGCAGCTTGGAGGGCGGCCGCGGGCTGGAAGCTTTCTTT. Translating gives CASSLEGGRGLEAFF.